Shown below are 10 T cell receptor beta chains from a single sample sequenced in a study of blood T cells in healthy people across ages. Together with a sample-barcoded 5' primer, a J-beta primer mix was included in a second PCR lasting roughly 6 to 12 cycles. Each CDR3 protein gets one entry after TCRdb re-called the 5' RACE reads with MiXCR. The repertoire holds about 780,000 distinct CDR3 sequences, with 35% to 50% as singletons. Sequencing was performed on blood. These receptors were collected from a man of 80 years or more in good health.

The chain combines TRBV28 with TRBJ2-2; D is undetermined. With 5 bases removed from V and 4 bases from J, the gap between germline ends came to 8 bases. Germline CDR1 and CDR2: MDHEN and SYDVKM. The CDR3 covers 13 residues. Written as DNA, the CDR3 is TGTGCCAGCAGTCAACAAGTCACCGGGGAGCTGTTTTTT. This translates into CASSQQVTGELFF.

The genes are TRBV29-1 and TRBJ2-2, with D tentatively TRBD2 (5 bases). Trimming pared 0 bases from V and 4 bases from J, leaving 9 bases between. The CDR3 is 14 amino acids. Germline loops: CDR1 SQVTM, CDR2 ANQGSEA. The CDR3 reads CSVEEFEGTGELFF. CDR3 sequence (DNA): TGCAGCGTTGAAGAATTCGAGGGCACCGGGGAGCTGTTTTTT.

This clonotype was observed a handful of times. The V gene is TRBV10-3, the J gene TRBJ2-6, with D perhaps TRBD1 (6 bases). The V end was cut by 5 bases, the J end by 0 bases, with 11 bases between. Per germline, CDR1 ENHRY and CDR2 SYGVKD. There are 16 residues in the CDR3. This CDR3 reads CAISRGQISGANVLTF. Here the CDR3 DNA reads TGTGCCATCAGTAGAGGACAGATCTCTGGGGCCAACGTCCTGACTTTC.

The chain combines TRBV12-3 or TRBV12-4 with TRBJ2-1, with D possibly TRBD2 on 5 matching bases. The CDR3 has 15 residues. Trimming cost V 0 bases and J 7 bases, with 13 bases left between them. The CDR3 bases are TGTGCCAGCAGTTTAGCTAGTATAGCGAAAAATGAGCAGTTCTTC. This codes for CASSLASIAKNEQFF.

The CDR3: CASSRTGPRSDTQYF. Written as DNA, the CDR3 is TGTGCCAGCAGCCGGACGGGACCCCGGTCAGATACGCAGTATTTT. The J gene is TRBJ2-3, the V gene TRBV7-9; D is perhaps TRBD1 or TRBD2 (5 bases each). Germline lookup yields CDR1 SEHNR and CDR2 FQNEAQ (reference sequence). V shed 5 bases and J shed 4 bases, with 16 bases lying between them. The CDR3 runs to 15 residues. Based on the CDR3 plus reference TRBV7-9 and TRBJ2-3, the full variable domain is DTGVSQNPRHKITKRGQNVTFRCDPISEHNRLYWYRQTLGQGPEFLTYFQNEAQLEKSRLLSDRFSAERPKGSFSTLEIQRTEQGDSAMYLCASSRTGPRSDTQYFGPGTRLTVL.

Turning to this clonotype: A much bigger clone sits one base away, suggesting this may be a read error. The chain is built from TRBV20-1 and TRBJ2-5, with D possibly matching TRBD2 (6 bases). Germline-derived CDR1 and CDR2 are DFQATT and SNEGSKA (reference sequence). Trimming shortened V by 2 bases and J by 4 bases, and 17 bases separated the two germline ends. The CDR3 runs to 15 residues. CDR3 sequence (DNA): TGCAGTGCTAGAATAGTGACAGCGGGTGGAGAGACCCAGTACTTC. The encoded protein is CSARIVTAGGETQYF.

V and J are TRBV14 and TRBJ2-7, with 8 bases aligning to TRBD1. Per the germline V gene, CDR1 is SGHDN and CDR2 is FVKESK. V lost 1 base, J lost 7 bases, and 15 bases stayed unmatched. The CDR3 is 17 amino acids. The chain's CDR3 is CASSQATGGLGFGEQYF. CDR3 sequence (DNA): TGTGCCAGCAGCCAAGCTACAGGGGGATTGGGGTTCGGGGAGCAGTACTTC.

This clonotype was counted between two and nine times. The chain links TRBV7-2 to TRBJ1-4; maybe TRBD1 (5 bases). V lost 5 bases and J 14 bases, leaving 18 bases between the germline ends. CDR1 and CDR2 (germline): SGHTA, FQGNSA. This CDR3 has 13 residues. In DNA form, the CDR3 reads TGTGCCAGCAGCCTGGCGGGGCGTCTGGATCTGTTTTTT. It is translated as CASSLAGRLDLFF. Filled out from reference TRBV7-2 and TRBJ1-4, the complete variable domain reads GAGVSQSPSNKVTEKGKDVELRCDPISGHTALYWYRQSLGQGLEFLIYFQGNSAPDKSGLPSDRFSAERTGGSVSTLTIQRTQQEDSAVYLCASSLAGRLDLFFGSGTQLSVL.

This clonotype has only a few counts. The rearrangement uses TRBV28 and TRBJ2-5; the match to TRBD1 covers 7 bases. V shed 5 bases and J 11 bases; nucleotides not matched to a gene: 14. CDR1 and CDR2 from the germline V gene are MDHEN and SYDVKM. CDR3 length equals 14 residues. The CDR3 protein is CASSTNRGSNEQYF. CDR3 nucleotides: TGTGCCAGCAGTACAAACAGGGGAAGCAATGAGCAGTACTTC.

This clonotype has a handful of counts. The gene calls are TRBV7-2 and TRBJ2-5; the match to TRBD1 covers 7 bases. Germline trimming cut 5 bases from V and 2 bases from J; bases unmatched to any gene: 8. The CDR3 is 15 amino acids. Germline CDR1 SGHTA, CDR2 FQGNSA. As DNA, the CDR3 is TGTGCCAGCAGCCGCTATGGGACAGAACAAGAGACCCAGTACTTC. Protein: CASSRYGTEQETQYF.